This TCR beta chain was profiled in a study of PD-L1 blockade in urothelial cancer. Study background: About 90% of the 29 patients were males with bladder-origin urothelial cancer.

Time point described: peripheral blood 6 weeks after treatment start. The repertoire was sequenced with immunoSEQ multiplex PCR; TCRdb's copy has only in-frame clones and lacks some. The sample lists 60,000 to 80,000 clones, 85% to 90% seen once, with about 11% in the top ten. This CDR3 has 15 residues. Germline V gives CDR1 SGHRS, CDR2 YFSETQ. The V segment lost 0 bases and the J segment 6 bases; nucleotides outside the gene matches: 5. The chain uses TRBV5-1 and TRBJ2-1, with 8 bases identical to TRBD1. The source is a man between 60 and 70 years old with urothelial cancer. Source: PBMCs, taken around atezolizumab (anti-PD-L1) treatment. CDR3 sequence reads: CASSLAPGGINEQFF. The CDR3 bases are TGCGCCAGCAGCTTGGCCCCAGGGGGCATCAATGAGCAGTTCTTC. The full variable domain, in which reference TRBV5-1 and TRBJ2-1 provide the parts outside the CDR3, is KAGVTQTPRYLIKTRGQQVTLSCSPISGHRSVSWYQQTPGQGLQFLFEYFSETQRNKGNFPGRFSGRQFSNSRSEMNVSTLELGDSALYLCASSLAPGGINEQFFGPGTRLTVL.